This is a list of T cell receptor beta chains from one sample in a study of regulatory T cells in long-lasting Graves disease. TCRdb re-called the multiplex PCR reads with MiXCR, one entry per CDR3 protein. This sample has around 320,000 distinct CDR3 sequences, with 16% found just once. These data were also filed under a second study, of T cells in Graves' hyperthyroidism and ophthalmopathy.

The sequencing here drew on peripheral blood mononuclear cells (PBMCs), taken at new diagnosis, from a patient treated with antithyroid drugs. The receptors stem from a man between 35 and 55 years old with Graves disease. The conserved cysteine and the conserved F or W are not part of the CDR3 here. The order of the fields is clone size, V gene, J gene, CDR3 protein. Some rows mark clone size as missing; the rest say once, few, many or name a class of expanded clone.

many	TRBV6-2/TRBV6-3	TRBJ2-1	ASSNRGTYNEQF
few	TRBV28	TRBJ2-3	ASSLLRGGQADTQY
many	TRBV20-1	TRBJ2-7	SARVTNDRFSYEQY
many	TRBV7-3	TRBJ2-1	ASSPGVNEQF
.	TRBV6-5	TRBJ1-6	ASSYGLGGGQDSPLH
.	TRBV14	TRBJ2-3	ASSQAGTGVWSTQY
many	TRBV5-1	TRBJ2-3	ASRTRQGADTQY
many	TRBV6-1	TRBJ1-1	ASSESENTEAF
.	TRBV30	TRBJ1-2	AWSSRYGYT
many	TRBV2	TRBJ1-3	ASSVDGNTIY
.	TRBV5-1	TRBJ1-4	ASSLPGWAANEKLF
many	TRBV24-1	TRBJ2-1	ATSGDRGVAGSYNEQF
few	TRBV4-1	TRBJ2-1	ASRLYDGVNEQF
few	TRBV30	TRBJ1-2	AYRVYYGYT
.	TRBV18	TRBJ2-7	ASSPDRPRHSYEQY
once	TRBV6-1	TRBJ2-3	ASSLYTPGTGGPDTQY